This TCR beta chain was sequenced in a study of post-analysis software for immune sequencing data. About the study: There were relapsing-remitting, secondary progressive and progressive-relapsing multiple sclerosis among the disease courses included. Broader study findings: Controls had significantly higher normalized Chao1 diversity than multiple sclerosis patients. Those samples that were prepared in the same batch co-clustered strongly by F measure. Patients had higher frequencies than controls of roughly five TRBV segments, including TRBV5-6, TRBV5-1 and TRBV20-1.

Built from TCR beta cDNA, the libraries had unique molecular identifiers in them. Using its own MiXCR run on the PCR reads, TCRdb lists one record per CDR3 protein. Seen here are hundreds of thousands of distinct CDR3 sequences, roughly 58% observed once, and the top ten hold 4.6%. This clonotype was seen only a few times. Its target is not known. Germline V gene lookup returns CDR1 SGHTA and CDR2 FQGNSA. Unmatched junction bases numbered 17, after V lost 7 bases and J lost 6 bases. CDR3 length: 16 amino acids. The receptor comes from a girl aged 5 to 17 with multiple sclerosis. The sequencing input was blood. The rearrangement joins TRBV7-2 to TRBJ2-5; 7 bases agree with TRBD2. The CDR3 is CASNPYERGWQKTQYF. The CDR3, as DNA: TGTGCCAGCAACCCCTACGAGCGGGGCTGGCAAAAGACCCAGTACTTC.